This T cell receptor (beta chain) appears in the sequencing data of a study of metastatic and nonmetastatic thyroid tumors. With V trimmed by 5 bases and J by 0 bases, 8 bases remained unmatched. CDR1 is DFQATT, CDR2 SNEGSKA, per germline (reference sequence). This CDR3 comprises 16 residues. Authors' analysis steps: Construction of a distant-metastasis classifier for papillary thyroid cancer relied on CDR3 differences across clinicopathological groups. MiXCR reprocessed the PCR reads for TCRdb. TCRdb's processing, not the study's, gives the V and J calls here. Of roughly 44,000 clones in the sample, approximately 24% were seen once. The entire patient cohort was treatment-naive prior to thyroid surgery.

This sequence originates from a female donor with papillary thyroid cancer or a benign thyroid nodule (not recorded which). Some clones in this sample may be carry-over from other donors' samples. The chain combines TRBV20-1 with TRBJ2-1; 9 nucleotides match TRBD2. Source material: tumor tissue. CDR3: CSARRLADSSYNEQFF. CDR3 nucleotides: TGCAGTGCTCGAAGACTAGCGGACAGCTCCTACAATGAGCAGTTCTTC.